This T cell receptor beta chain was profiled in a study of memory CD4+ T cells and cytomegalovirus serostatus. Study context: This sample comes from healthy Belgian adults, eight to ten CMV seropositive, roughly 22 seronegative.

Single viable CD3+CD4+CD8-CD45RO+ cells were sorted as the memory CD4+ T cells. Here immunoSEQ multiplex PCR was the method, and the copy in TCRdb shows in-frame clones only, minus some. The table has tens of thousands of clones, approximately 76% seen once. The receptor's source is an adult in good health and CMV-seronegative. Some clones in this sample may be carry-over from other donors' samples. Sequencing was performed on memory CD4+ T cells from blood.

CDR3 nucleotides: TGTGCCAGTAGTAGACTAGCGGGGCGGAACGCGCCAGTTTCAGATACGCAGTATTTT. Protein sequence: CASSRLAGRNAPVSDTQYF. The chain couples TRBV19 to TRBJ2-3; 11 nucleotides line up with TRBD2. V lost 4 bases to trimming and J lost 4 bases; unmatched junction nucleotides: 16. Germline CDR1 is LNHDA and CDR2 is SQIVND (reference sequence). The CDR3 runs to 19 residues.